This T cell receptor (beta chain) was recovered during a study of technical replicates of blood from several donors. The V and J ends lost 3 bases and 0 bases respectively, with 9 bases between them. The CDR3 is made up of 14 amino acids. Germline V gene data show CDR1 as MNHEY and CDR2 as SMNVEV (reference sequence). This clone was counted a single time. Data came from immunoSEQ multiplex PCR; TCRdb stores just in-frame clones and leaves some out. The table has roughly 79,000 clones, 95% to 96% seen once. Material for sequencing was T cells isolated from PBMCs. The chain is built from TRBV27 and TRBJ2-7; the D is unclear. This clonotype was sampled from a human donor in good health. The CDR3 DNA reads TGTGCCAGCAGTTTTGGAGCCCCCTCCTACGAGCAGTACTTC. It specifies CASSFGAPSYEQYF.